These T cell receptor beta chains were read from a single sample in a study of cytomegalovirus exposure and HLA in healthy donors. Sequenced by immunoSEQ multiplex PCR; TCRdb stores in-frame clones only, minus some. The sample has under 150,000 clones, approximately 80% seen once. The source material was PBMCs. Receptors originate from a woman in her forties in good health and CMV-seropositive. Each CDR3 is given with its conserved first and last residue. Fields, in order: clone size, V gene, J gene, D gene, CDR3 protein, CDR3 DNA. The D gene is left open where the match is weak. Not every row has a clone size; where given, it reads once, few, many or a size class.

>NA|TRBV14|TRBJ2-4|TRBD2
CASRWESDTEREGEWAKNIQYF
TGTGCCAGTCGATGGGAAAGCGACACGGAGCGGGAGGGGGAATGGGCCAAAAACATTCAGTACTTC
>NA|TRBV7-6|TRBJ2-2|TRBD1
CASSSQTGNTGELFF
TGTGCCAGCAGCTCCCAGACAGGGAATACCGGGGAGCTGTTTTTT
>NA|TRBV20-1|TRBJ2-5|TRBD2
CSATGTSGQYF
TGCAGTGCCACCGGGACTAGCGGGCAGTACTTC
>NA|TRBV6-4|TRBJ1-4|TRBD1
CASNPRGRCEKLFF
TGTGCCAGCAACCCCAGGGGGCGGTGTGAAAAACTGTTTTTT
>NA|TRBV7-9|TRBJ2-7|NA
CASSLVPQVYEQYF
TGTGCCAGCAGCTTAGTGCCGCAGGTCTACGAGCAGTACTTC
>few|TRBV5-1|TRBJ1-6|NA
CASSFEGIASPLHF
TGCGCCAGCAGCTTTGAGGGAATAGCTTCACCCCTCCACTTT
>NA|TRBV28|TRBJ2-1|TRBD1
CASSLRQGGLYNEQFF
TGTGCCAGCAGTTTAAGACAGGGGGGCCTCTACAATGAGCAGTTCTTC
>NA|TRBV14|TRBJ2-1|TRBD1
CASSQVTGDRRNEQFF
TGTGCCAGCAGCCAAGTTACAGGGGACCGAAGAAATGAGCAGTTCTTC
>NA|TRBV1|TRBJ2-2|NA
CTSSPKHGSGGHNTGELFF
TGCACCAGCAGCCCGAAGCATGGTAGCGGGGGGCACAACACCGGGGAGCTGTTTTTT
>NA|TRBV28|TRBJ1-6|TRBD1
CASSTGGAFYSPLHF
TGTGCCAGCAGTACAGGGGGCGCTTTTTACTCACCCCTCCACTTT
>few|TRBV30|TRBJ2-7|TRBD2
CAILIGGGLGEQYF
TGTGCCATACTGATCGGGGGGGGCTTAGGCGAGCAGTACTTC
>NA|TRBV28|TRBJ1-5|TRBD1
CASSLGTGWYQPQHF
TGTGCCAGCAGCCTAGGGACAGGGTGGTATCAGCCCCAGCATTTT
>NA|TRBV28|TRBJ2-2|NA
CASSPRAGELFF
TGTGCCAGCAGCCCCCGGGCCGGGGAGCTGTTTTTT
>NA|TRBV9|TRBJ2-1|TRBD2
CASSVASGGPYNEQFF
TGTGCCAGCAGCGTAGCTAGCGGGGGCCCCTACAATGAGCAGTTCTTC
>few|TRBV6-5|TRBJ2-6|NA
CASSGSGANVLTF
TGTGCCAGCAGCGGTTCTGGGGCCAACGTCCTGACTTTC
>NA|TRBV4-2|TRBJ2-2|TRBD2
CASSHPTSGGAGELFF
TGTGCCAGCAGCCACCCTACTAGCGGGGGTGCCGGGGAGCTGTTTTTT
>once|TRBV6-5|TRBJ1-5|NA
CASSYSMGQDNQPQHF
TGTGCCAGCAGTTACTCGATGGGGCAAGACAATCAGCCCCAGCATTTT
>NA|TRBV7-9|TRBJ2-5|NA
CASSSLLGQGRETQYF
TGTGCCAGCAGCTCGTTGCTGGGGCAGGGCAGGGAGACCCAGTACTTC
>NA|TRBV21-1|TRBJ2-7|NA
CASPSGGGTRSYEQYF
TGTGCCAGCCCTTCGGGGGGGGGCACCCGATCCTACGAGCAGTACTTC
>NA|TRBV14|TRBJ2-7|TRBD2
CASSQDQALAGIYEQYF
TGTGCCAGCAGCCAAGATCAAGCACTAGCGGGTATCTACGAGCAGTACTTC
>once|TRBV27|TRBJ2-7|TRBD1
CASSPGGYEQYF
TGTGCCAGCAGCCCAGGGGGCTACGAGCAGTACTTC
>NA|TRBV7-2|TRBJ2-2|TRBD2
CASSLGLAATGELFF
TGTGCCAGCAGCTTAGGACTAGCGGCCACCGGGGAGCTGTTTTTT
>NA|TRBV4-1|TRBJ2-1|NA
CASSPQGGGRNEQFF
TGCGCCAGCAGCCCCCAGGGCGGTGGTCGCAATGAGCAGTTCTTC
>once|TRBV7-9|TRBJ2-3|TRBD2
CASSLPLAGGEDTQYF
TGTGCCAGCAGCTTACCTTTAGCGGGAGGGGAGGATACGCAGTATTTT
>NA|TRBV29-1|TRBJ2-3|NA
CSVESSNTQYF
TGCAGCGTTGAATCGAGTAATACGCAGTATTTT
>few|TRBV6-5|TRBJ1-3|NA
CASSYALGNTIYF
TGTGCCAGCAGTTACGCACTCGGAAACACCATATATTTT
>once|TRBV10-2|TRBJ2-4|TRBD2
CASSIRGGRQNIQYF
TGCGCCAGCAGTATACGGGGGGGCCGCCAAAACATTCAGTACTTC